This T cell receptor (beta chain) stems from a study of cytomegalovirus exposure and HLA in healthy donors. This table comes from immunoSEQ multiplex PCR, and its TCRdb copy is limited to in-frame clones, with some not included. The repertoire includes about 330,000 clones, 86% of them detected once, and roughly 0.8% sits in the top ten. This CDR3 contains 16 residues. Germline CDR1 SGDLS, CDR2 YYNGEE. V lost 7 bases, J lost 2 bases, and 12 bases stayed unmatched. V and J are TRBV9 and TRBJ1-2, with 9 bases aligning to TRBD1. The clonotype originates from a woman under 30 in good health and CMV-seronegative. Specimen: PBMCs. The CDR3 nucleotides read TGTGCCAGCTCCAGACCGGGACAGGGATCAAACTATGGCTACACCTTC. Its protein product is CASSRPGQGSNYGYTF. The whole variable domain, filled in from reference TRBV9 and TRBJ1-2, reads DSGVTQTPKHLITATGQRVTLRCSPRSGDLSVYWYQQSLDQGLQFLIQYYNGEERAKGNILERFSAQQFPDLHSELNLSSLELGDSALYFCASSRPGQGSNYGYTFGSGTRLTVV.